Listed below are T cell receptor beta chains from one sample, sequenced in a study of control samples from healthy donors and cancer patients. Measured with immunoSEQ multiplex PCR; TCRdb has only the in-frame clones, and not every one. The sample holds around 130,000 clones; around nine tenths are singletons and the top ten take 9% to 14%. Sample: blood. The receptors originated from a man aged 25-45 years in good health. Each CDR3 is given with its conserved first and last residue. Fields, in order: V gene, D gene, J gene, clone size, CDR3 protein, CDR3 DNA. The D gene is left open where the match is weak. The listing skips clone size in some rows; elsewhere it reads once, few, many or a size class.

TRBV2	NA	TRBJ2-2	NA	CASSVPRNTGELFF	TGTGCCAGCAGTGTCCCGAGGAACACCGGGGAGCTGTTTTTT
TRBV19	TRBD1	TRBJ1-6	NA	CASAGTVNSPLHF	TGTGCCAGTGCCGGGACAGTGAATTCACCCCTCCACTTT
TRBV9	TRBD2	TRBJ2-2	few	CASSIGLDGVGELFF	TGTGCCAGCAGCATCGGACTAGATGGGGTCGGGGAGCTGTTTTTT
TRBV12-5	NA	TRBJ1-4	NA	CASGSPRAGGANEKLFF	TGTGCTAGTGGTTCGCCCCGGGCGGGGGGGGCTAATGAAAAACTGTTTTTT
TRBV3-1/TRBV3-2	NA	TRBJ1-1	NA	CASSQDLGGPEAFF	TGTGCCAGCAGCCAAGATCTGGGGGGGCCTGAAGCTTTCTTT
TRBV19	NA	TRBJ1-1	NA	CASRTGREGTEAFF	TGTGCCAGTAGAACAGGGAGAGAGGGCACTGAAGCTTTCTTT
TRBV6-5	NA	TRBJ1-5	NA	CASSQRTYDQPQHF	TGTGCCAGCAGTCAGCGGACGTACGATCAGCCCCAGCATTTT
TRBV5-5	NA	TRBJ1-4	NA	CASSLEVRPATNEKLFF	TGTGCCAGCAGCTTGGAGGTCAGGCCCGCAACTAATGAAAAACTGTTTTTT
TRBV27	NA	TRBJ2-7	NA	CASSLAHRDEQYF	TGTGCCAGCAGTTTAGCCCACAGGGACGAGCAGTACTTC
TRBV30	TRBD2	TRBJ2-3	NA	CAWRGVAGGTDTQYF	TGTGCCTGGAGAGGGGTAGCGGGGGGCACAGATACGCAGTATTTT
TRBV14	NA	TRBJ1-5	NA	CASSLGLNQPQHF	TGTGCCAGCAGCCTCGGACTTAATCAGCCCCAGCATTTT
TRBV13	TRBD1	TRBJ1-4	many	CASSRQGSNEKLFF	TGTGCCAGCAGCCGACAGGGCTCTAATGAAAAACTGTTTTTT